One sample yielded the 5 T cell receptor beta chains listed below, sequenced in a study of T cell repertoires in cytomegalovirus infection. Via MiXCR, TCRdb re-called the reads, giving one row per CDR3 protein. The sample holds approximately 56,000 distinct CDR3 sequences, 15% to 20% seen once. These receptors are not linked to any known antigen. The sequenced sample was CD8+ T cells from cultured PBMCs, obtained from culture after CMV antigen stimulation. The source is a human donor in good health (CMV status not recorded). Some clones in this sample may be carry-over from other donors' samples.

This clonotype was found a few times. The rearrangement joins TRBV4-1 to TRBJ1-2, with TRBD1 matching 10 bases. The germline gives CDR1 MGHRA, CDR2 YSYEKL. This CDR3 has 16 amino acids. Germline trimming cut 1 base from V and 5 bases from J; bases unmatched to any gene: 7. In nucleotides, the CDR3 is TGCGCCAGCAGCCAAGGGGGGACAGGGGAGGTTTATGGCTACACCTTC. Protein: CASSQGGTGEVYGYTF.

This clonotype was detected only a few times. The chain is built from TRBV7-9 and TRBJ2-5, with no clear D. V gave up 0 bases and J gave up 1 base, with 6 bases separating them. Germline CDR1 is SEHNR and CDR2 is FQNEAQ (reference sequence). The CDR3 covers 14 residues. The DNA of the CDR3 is TGTGCCAGCAGCTTAGCGGCCAGCCAAGAGACCCAGTACTTC. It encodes CASSLAASQETQYF. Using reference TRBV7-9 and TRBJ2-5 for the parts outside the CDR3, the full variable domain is DTGVSQNPRHKITKRGQNVTFRCDPISEHNRLYWYRQTLGQGPEFLTYFQNEAQLEKSRLLSDRFSAERPKGSFSTLEIQRTEQGDSAMYLCASSLAASQETQYFGPGTRLLVL.

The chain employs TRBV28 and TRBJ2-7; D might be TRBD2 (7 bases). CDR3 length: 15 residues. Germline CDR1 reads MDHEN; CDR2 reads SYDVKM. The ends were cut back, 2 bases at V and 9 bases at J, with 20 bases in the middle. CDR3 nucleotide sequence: TGTGCCAGCAGTTTACCAGGACAGTCCTCGGGAGGGCAGTACTTC. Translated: CASSLPGQSSGGQYF. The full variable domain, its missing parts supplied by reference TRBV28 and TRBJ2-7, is DVKVTQSSRYLVKRTGEKVFLECVQDMDHENMFWYRQDPGLGLRLIYFSYDVKMKEKGDIPEGYSVSREKKERFSLILESASTNQTSMYLCASSLPGQSSGGQYFGPGTRLTVT.

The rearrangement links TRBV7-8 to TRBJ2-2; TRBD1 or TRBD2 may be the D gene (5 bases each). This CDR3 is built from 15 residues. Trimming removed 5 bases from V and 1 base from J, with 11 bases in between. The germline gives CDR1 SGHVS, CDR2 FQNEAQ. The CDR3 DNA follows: TGTGCCAGCAGCCTCCGGGACGGGAACACCGGGGAGCTGTTTTTT. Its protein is CASSLRDGNTGELFF.

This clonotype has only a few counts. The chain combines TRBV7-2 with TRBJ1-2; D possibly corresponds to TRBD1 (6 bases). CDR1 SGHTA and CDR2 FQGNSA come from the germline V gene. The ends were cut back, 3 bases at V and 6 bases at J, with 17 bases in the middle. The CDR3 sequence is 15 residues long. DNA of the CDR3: TGTGCCAGCAGCTTCGAGGGGGGAATGTGGAATGGCTACACCTTC. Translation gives CASSFEGGMWNGYTF.